This entry features one T cell receptor beta chain sequence. Which antigen it targets is not known. No much larger clonotype is one base removed from it; base qualities were not supplied. For CDR1 and CDR2, the germline V gene lists SNHLY and FYNNEI. V loses 1 base at its end and J loses 0 bases; junction bases beyond the gene matches: 6. The CDR3 runs 17 residues from the cysteine to the phenylalanine. The kept DNA is CDR3 alone, 51 bases in frame from the first base. The data belong to a study of response to subunit inactivated influenza vaccine (dated by TCRdb to the late 2010s). With regard to the full study: Deep quantitative profiling of the T cell receptor repertoire was used in the study to follow responses to a trivalent subunit inactivated influenza vaccine. Overall study outcomes, separate from this receptor: It was suggested by the authors that each seasonal influenza vaccination may recruit only a limited number of new T cells.

The receptor library was made with RT-PCR. TCRdb shows the sequencer as Illumina HiSeq 2500. TCRdb took the public reads, trimmed them with fastp at Q25, ran MiXCR for clone calling and kept in-frame beta chains. Here each entry gathers all rows of one CDR3 protein and keeps the most common genes and DNA. This sample is represented by 500,000 to 600,000 distinct CDR3 sequences; about 15% of them were singletons. The top ten hold 3% of the sample. The sample in question was CD4+ T cells sorted from PBMCs, obtained around 2 years after vaccination. The chain is encoded by TRBV2 joined to TRBJ2-7; 10 bases in the middle match TRBD2. This receptor was obtained from a man aged 50 to 75 who received an inactivated influenza vaccine. Donor details come from another sample of the same person, matched by shared clones. The DNA sequence follows: TGTGCCAGCAGTGAAGTAACTAGCGGGACTTTCTCCTACGAGCAGTACTTC. It encodes CASSEVTSGTFSYEQYF.